Listed below are T cell receptor beta chains from one sample, sequenced in a study of cytomegalovirus exposure and HLA in healthy donors. Produced via immunoSEQ multiplex PCR; TCRdb's table is partial and in-frame only. Counted here are roughly 180,000 clones, roughly 79% occurring once; the ten biggest clones make up approximately 1.3%. Sequenced sample: PBMCs. Every receptor here comes from a man younger than 40 in good health and CMV-seronegative. Each CDR3 is given with its conserved first and last residue. The D gene is left open where the match is weak. Size is stated for part of the rows, as once, few or many counts, or as a class when the clone is expanded.

>TRBJ2-5|TRBV5-1|.|.
TGCGCCAGCAGCTTATCAGGGATAGAAGAGACCCAGTACTTC
CASSLSGIEETQYF
>TRBJ2-7|TRBV10-3|.|.
TGTGCCACCCGAGGGGGGGAGGGGGGCTACGAGCAGTACTTC
CATRGGEGGYEQYF
>TRBJ1-5|TRBV7-3|.|.
TGTGCCAGCAGCCCGAACAGTACATATAGCAATCAGCCCCAGCATTTT
CASSPNSTYSNQPQHF
>TRBJ2-1|TRBV7-2|.|.
TGTGCGGCGGGCCCCTTGGGATCCAATGAGCAGTTCTTC
CAAGPLGSNEQFF
>TRBJ2-7|TRBV19|TRBD2|.
TGTGCCAGTAGTTCCGTATCTAGCGGGGGGAGCTACGAGCAGTACTTC
CASSSVSSGGSYEQYF
>TRBJ1-4|TRBV27|TRBD1|once
TGTGCCAGCAGTCCATCTCTCGGGACAGGGGGTGACAATGAAAAACTGTTTTTT
CASSPSLGTGGDNEKLFF
>TRBJ2-2|TRBV11-2|TRBD1|.
TGTGCCAGCAGGGGACAGGGTACCGGGGAGCTGTTTTTT
CASRGQGTGELFF
>TRBJ2-2|TRBV7-6|TRBD2|.
TGTGCCAGCAGCCATGAAGGACTAGCGGGATTGGCGTCCGGGGAGCTGTTTTTT
CASSHEGLAGLASGELFF
>TRBJ2-5|TRBV18|TRBD1|once
TGTGCCAGCTCAATCCTAAGTACAGGGGTTAAAGAGACCCAGTACTTC
CASSILSTGVKETQYF
>TRBJ2-7|TRBV6-6|.|.
TGTGCCAGCAGTTACGGCTGGTCCTACGAGCAGTACTTC
CASSYGWSYEQYF
>TRBJ2-7|TRBV20-1|.|.
TGCAGTGCTAGACCCCAGACAGTCTCCGACTTC
CSARPQTVSDF
>TRBJ2-4|TRBV7-2|TRBD1|few
TGTGCCAGCAGCTCGGGACAGGGAAACATTCAGTACTTC
CASSSGQGNIQYF
>TRBJ2-7|TRBV5-1|.|.
TGCGCCAGCAGCTTTCAAGGGGCCTACGAGCAGTACTTC
CASSFQGAYEQYF